The clone carrying this TCR beta chain came up many times. As yet, its antigen is unknown. The investigators amplified TCR beta CDR3 regions from RNA transcripts. A set of HTBI primers served as the primers for a first-round RT-PCR of the TCR CDR3. TCRdb independently ran MiXCR on the multiplex PCR reads; one entry per CDR3 protein. The sample gives 530,000 or so distinct CDR3 sequences, roughly 50% of which show up once; about 8.3% is in the top ten. Used for diagnoses were clinical symptoms, serum thyroxine and TRAb, thyroid ultrasound and orbital computed tomography. The V end lost 9 bases, the J end lost 1 base, and 8 bases lay between the germline ends. The germline V gene encodes CDR1 KGHDR and CDR2 SFDVKD. This CDR3 has 13 amino acids. This entry is derived from a study of T cells in Graves' hyperthyroidism and ophthalmopathy. Broader study findings: A model of 13 V-J pairs discriminated ophthalmopathy from stable hyperthyroidism.

This rearrangement joins TRBV24-1 to TRBJ2-2; no firm D call. This receptor was identified in a woman aged 18 to 35 with Graves' hyperthyroidism. The sample taken for sequencing was peripheral blood or thyroid tissue (not recorded which). CDR3 protein: CATRERNTGELFF. The CDR3 nucleotides are TGTGCCACCCGCGAAAGGAACACCGGGGAGCTGTTTTTT.